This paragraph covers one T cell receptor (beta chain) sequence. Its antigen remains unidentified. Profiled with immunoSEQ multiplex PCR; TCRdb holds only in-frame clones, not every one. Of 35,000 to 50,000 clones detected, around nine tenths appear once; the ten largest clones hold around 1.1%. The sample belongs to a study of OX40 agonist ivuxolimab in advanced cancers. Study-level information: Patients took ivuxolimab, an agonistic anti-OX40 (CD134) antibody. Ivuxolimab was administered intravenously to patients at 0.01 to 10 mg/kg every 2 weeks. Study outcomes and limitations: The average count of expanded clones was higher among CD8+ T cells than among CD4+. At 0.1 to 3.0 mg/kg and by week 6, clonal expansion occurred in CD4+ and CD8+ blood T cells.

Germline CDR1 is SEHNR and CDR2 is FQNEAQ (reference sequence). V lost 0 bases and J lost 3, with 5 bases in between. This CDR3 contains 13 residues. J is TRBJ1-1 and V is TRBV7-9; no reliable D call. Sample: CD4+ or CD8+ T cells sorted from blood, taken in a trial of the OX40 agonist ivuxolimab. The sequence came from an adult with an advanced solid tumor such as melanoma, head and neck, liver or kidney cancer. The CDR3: CASSLAGYTEAFF. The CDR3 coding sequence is TGTGCCAGCAGCTTAGCGGGCTACACTGAAGCTTTCTTT.